Here is one T cell receptor (beta chain) with its context. The antigen is unknown. Some clones are missing from TCRdb's copy, which holds only in-frame ones; the method was immunoSEQ multiplex PCR. The sample has about 130,000 clones, 85% to 90% seen once. The germline gives CDR1 MNHEY, CDR2 SVGAGI. The CDR3 is 16 residues long. Trimming removed 0 bases from V and 7 bases from J, with 13 bases in between. This specimen comes from a study of T cell responses to AZD1222 COVID-19 vaccine. Whole-study context: Pooling covered second doses at about 4 or about 12 weeks.

Study-wide points: Seropositive AZD1222 recipients at baseline numbered only five to seven. The study found vaccine-associated CD4 TCRs spanning spike, dominant at 160-218 and 743-854.

The sample was peripheral blood, taken on day 0 of AZD1222 vaccination. This TCR was sampled from an adult in good health. The chain has TRBV6-5 and TRBJ1-6; tentatively, D is TRBD1 (5 bases). CDR3 sequence: CASSYSDSKSNSPLHF. As DNA, the CDR3 is TGTGCCAGCAGTTACTCAGACAGCAAGTCAAATTCACCCCTCCACTTT.